Presented here are 12 T cell receptor beta chains from one specimen sequenced in a study of CD8 T cells in Susac syndrome. Random hexamers primed reverse transcription of 0.5 to 1 ug RNA. TCRdb reprocessed the immunoSEQ multiplex PCR reads with MiXCR, giving one entry per CDR3 protein. The top ten hold roughly 0.1% of the sample, which has some 450,000 distinct CDR3 sequences, approximately 89% seen once. Sample: CD8+ T cells from PBMCs. These receptors all stem from a human donor with multiple sclerosis.

The rearrangement uses TRBV5-6 and TRBJ2-7; TRBD1 aligns across 8 bases. The CDR3 spans 13 residues. CDR1 is SGHDT and CDR2 is YYEEEE in the germline V gene. V gave up 0 bases and J gave up 6 bases; unmatched junction bases: 2. The CDR3 DNA reads as TGTGCCAGCAGCTTGGGGACAGGGCGCGAGCAGTACTTC. Amino acid sequence: CASSLGTGREQYF.

This chain uses TRBV19 with TRBJ2-7, with D uncertain. Per germline, CDR1 LNHDA and CDR2 SQIVND (reference sequence). CDR3 length: 13 residues. V shed 3 bases and J shed 4 bases, with 10 bases lying between them. CDR3 nucleotide sequence: TGTGCCAGTAGTATGGCAGGAGTTTACGAGCAGTACTTC. It translates to CASSMAGVYEQYF.

The V and J genes are TRBV9 and TRBJ1-3; D gene uncertain. The V end was cut by 0 bases, the J end by 8 bases, with 12 bases between. Germline V gene sequence: CDR1 SGDLS, CDR2 YYNGEE. The CDR3 covers 14 residues. The CDR3 region has the DNA TGTGCCAGCAGCGTAGGATCCGAGGAGGACACCATATATTTT. This sequence encodes CASSVGSEEDTIYF.

The chain has TRBV20-1 and TRBJ2-1; 7 bases are shared with TRBD2. CDR1 DFQATT and CDR2 SNEGSKA come from the germline V gene (reference sequence). The CDR3 has 16 residues. After removal of 3 bases from V and 6 bases from J, the junction contained 14 bases not matched to a gene. The CDR3 spells CSASSMPTSPLNEQFF. CDR3 DNA: TGCAGTGCTAGTAGCATGCCGACTAGCCCACTCAATGAGCAGTTCTTC.

The V and J genes are TRBV5-4 and TRBJ2-2; D gene unclear. The V gene's germline CDR1 is SGHNT and CDR2 YYREEE (reference sequence). This CDR3 is 13 amino acids long. V lost 2 bases, J lost 5 bases, and 7 bases lay in between. This CDR3 reads CASSFGATGELFF. The CDR3 coding sequence is TGTGCCAGCAGCTTTGGAGCGACCGGGGAGCTGTTTTTT.

This chain joins TRBV16 and TRBJ1-2; D remains ambiguous. The CDR3 is 14 residues long. The germline V and J ends were trimmed by 4 bases and 6 bases, with 15 bases remaining between them. Germline V gives CDR1 KGHSY, CDR2 FQNENV. The CDR3 nucleotides read TGTGCCAGCAGCCCCGTACTGGGTACTCATGGCTACACCTTC. This sequence encodes CASSPVLGTHGYTF.

This clonotype has only a few counts. V is TRBV28 and J is TRBJ2-1; 7 nucleotides agree with TRBD1. V shed 5 bases and J 5 bases; nucleotides not matched to a gene: 3. CDR3 length: 13 amino acids. Germline V CDR1 and CDR2: MDHEN, SYDVKM. CDR3 sequence reads: CASSPGTDNEQFF. The CDR3 coding sequence is TGTGCCAGCAGTCCTGGGACAGACAATGAGCAGTTCTTC.

The rearrangement joins TRBV6-5 to TRBJ1-5; 10 nucleotides line up with TRBD1. CDR3 length: 17 residues. Unmatched junction bases numbered 10, after V lost 2 bases and J lost 6 bases. In germline, CDR1 is MNHEY, CDR2 SVGAGI. The CDR3 DNA is TGTGCCAGCAGTTACCACTCCGACAGGGACAGGGGTCAGCCCCAGCATTTT. It specifies CASSYHSDRDRGQPQHF.

V is TRBV6-2 or TRBV6-3 and J is TRBJ1-5; perhaps TRBD1 as D (5 bases). Germline CDR1 is MNHEY and CDR2 is SVGEGT. V lost 5 bases and J 6 bases, leaving 23 bases between the germline ends. CDR3 length equals 17 residues. The CDR3 here is CASSRDVLDSRVQPQHF. The CDR3 coding sequence is TGTGCCAGCAGTAGGGACGTTCTTGATTCTCGGGTTCAGCCCCAGCATTTT.

Only a few counts were recorded for this clonotype. This chain uses TRBV30 with TRBJ2-1; D possibly corresponds to TRBD2 (6 bases). Per the germline V gene, CDR1 is GTSNPN and CDR2 is SVGIG (reference sequence). The CDR3 extends over 13 amino acids. The ends were cut back, 8 bases at V and 8 bases at J, with 19 bases in the middle. Here the CDR3 reads CAMEPTSFDEQFF. The CDR3 bases are TGTGCCATGGAACCGACTAGTTTCGATGAGCAGTTCTTC. Supplemented by reference TRBV30 and TRBJ2-1, the full variable domain reads SQTIHQWPATLVQPVGSPLSLECTVEGTSNPNLYWYRQAAGRGLQLLFYSVGIGQISSEVPQNLSASRPQDRQFILSSKKLLLSDSGFYLCAMEPTSFDEQFFGPGTRLTVL.

This chain links TRBV27 with TRBJ2-1; D might be TRBD2 (5 bases). The length of the CDR3 is 14 residues. CDR1 MNHEY and CDR2 SMNVEV come from the germline V gene (reference sequence). V gave up 4 bases and J gave up 6 bases, with 13 bases separating them. The CDR3 bases are TGTGCCAGCAGTTCCAATCCCGGAGGCAATGAGCAGTTCTTC. As protein: CASSSNPGGNEQFF.

V usage is TRBV10-2 and J usage is TRBJ1-1; unclear D gene. Germline CDR1 WSHSY, CDR2 SAAADI. CDR3 size: 12 residues. V shed 2 bases and J shed 3 bases, with 4 bases lying between them. CDR3: CASSERDTEAFF. For the CDR3, the DNA is TGCGCCAGCAGTGAGAGGGACACTGAAGCTTTCTTT.